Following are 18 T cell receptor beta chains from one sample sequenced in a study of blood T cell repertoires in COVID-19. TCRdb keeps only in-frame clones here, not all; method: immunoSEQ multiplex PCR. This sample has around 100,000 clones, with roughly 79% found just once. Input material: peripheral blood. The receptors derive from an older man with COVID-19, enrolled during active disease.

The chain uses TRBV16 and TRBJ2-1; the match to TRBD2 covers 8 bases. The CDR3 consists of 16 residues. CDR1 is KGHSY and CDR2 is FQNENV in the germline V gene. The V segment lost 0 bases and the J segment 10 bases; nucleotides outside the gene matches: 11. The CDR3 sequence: CASSQSAGGAGSEQFF. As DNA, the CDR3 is TGTGCCAGCAGCCAATCGGCGGGGGGCGCGGGGTCCGAGCAGTTCTTC.

The CDR3 DNA follows: TGTGCCAGCAGCCAACAGCGGACCTCTGGCGCAGATACGCAGTATTTT. The encoded protein is CASSQQRTSGADTQYF. The V call is TRBV7-6, the J call TRBJ2-3; the D gene is possibly TRBD2 (5 bases). Trimming left V 5 bases short and J 4 bases short, with 19 bases between. The CDR3 is 16 amino acids. Germline V gene data show CDR1 as SGHVS and CDR2 as FNYEAQ.

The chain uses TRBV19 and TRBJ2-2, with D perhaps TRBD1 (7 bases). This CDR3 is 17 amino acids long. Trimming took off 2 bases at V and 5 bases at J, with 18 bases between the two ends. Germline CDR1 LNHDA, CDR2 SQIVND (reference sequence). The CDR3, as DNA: TGTGCCAGTAGTATATCATCGGAGACAGGGAGGACCGGGGAGCTGTTTTTT. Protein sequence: CASSISSETGRTGELFF.

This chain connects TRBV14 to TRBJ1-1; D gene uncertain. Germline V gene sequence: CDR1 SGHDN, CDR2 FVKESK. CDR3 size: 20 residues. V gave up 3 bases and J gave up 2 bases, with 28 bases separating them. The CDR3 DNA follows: TGTGCCAGCAGCCACGGTCCGCCAGGCCCCAATACCCCTAAAAACACTGAAGCTTTCTTT. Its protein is CASSHGPPGPNTPKNTEAFF.

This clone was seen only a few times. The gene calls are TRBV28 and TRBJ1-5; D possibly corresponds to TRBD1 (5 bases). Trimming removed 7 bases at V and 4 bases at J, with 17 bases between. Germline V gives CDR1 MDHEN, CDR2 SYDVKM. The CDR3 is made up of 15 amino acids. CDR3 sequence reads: CASTTGGDGNQPQHF. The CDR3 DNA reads TGTGCCAGCACGACGGGGGGAGACGGTAATCAGCCCCAGCATTTT.

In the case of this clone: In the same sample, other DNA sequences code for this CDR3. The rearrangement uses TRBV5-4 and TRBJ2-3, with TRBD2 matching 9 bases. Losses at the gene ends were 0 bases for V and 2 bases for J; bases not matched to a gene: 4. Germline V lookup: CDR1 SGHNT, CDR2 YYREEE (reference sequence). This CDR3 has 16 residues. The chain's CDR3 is CASSLGLAGFTDTQYF. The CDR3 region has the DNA TGTGCCAGCAGCTTGGGGCTAGCGGGATTCACAGATACGCAGTATTTT.

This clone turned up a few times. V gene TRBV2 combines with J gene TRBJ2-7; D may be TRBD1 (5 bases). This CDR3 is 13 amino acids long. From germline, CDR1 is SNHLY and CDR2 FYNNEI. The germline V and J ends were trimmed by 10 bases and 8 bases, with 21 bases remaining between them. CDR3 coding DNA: TGTGCCACCACAGAGGTTCAAGCAGGGAAGCAGTACTTC. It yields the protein CATTEVQAGKQYF.

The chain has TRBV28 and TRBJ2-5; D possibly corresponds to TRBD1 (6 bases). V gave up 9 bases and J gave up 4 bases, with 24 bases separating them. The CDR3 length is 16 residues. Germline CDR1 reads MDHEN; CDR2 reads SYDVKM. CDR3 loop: CASRPYGFGGGETQYF. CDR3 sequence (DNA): TGTGCCAGTCGACCTTACGGGTTTGGGGGCGGAGAGACCCAGTACTTC.

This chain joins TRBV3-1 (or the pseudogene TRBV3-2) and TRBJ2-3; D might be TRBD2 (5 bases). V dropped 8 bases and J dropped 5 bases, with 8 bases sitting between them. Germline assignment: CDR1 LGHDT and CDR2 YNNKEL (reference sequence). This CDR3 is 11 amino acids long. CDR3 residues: CASRAGDTQYF. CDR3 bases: TGTGCCAGCCGGGCGGGAGATACGCAGTATTTT.

CDR3 DNA sequence: TGTGCCAGCAGCTCAGCAGGGATCACTGGCTACACCTTC. Translated, it gives CASSSAGITGYTF. The chain employs TRBV5-6 and TRBJ1-2, with a weak D call TRBD1 (5 bases). From germline, CDR1 is SGHDT and CDR2 YYEEEE. The length of the CDR3 is 13 residues. Trimming pared 3 bases from V and 7 bases from J, leaving 13 bases between. Full variable domain (missing parts from reference TRBV5-6 and TRBJ1-2): DAGVTQSPTHLIKTRGQQVTLRCSPKSGHDTVSWYQQALGQGPQFIFQYYEEEERQRGNFPDRFSGHQFPNYSSELNVNALLLGDSALYLCASSSAGITGYTFGSGTRLTVV.

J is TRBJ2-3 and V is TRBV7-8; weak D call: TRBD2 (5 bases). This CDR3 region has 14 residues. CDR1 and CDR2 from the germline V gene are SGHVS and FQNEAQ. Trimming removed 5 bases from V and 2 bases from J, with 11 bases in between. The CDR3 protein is CASSQLASTDTQYF. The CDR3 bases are TGTGCCAGCAGCCAGTTAGCGTCCACAGATACGCAGTATTTT.

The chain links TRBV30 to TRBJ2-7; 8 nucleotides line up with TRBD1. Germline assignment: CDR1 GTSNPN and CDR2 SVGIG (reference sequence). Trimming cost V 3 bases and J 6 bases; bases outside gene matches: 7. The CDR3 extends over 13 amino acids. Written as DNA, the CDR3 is TGTGCCTGGAGCGCAGGACAGGGTATCGAGCAGTACTTC. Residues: CAWSAGQGIEQYF.

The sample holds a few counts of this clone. The CDR3 sequence is CAWKRAASSYNSPLHF. In DNA form, the CDR3 reads TGTGCCTGGAAGAGGGCGGCTAGCTCCTATAATTCACCCCTCCACTTT. The chain recombines TRBV30 with TRBJ1-6; D not certain. V was clipped by 4 bases and J by 0 bases, with 13 bases between them. The CDR3 length is 16 residues. Germline CDR1 is GTSNPN and CDR2 is SVGIG (reference sequence). The whole variable domain, remainder taken from reference TRBV30 and TRBJ1-6, is SQTIHQWPATLVQPVGSPLSLECTVEGTSNPNLYWYRQAAGRGLQLLFYSVGIGQISSEVPQNLSASRPQDRQFILSSKKLLLSDSGFYLCAWKRAASSYNSPLHFGNGTRLTVT.

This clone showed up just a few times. CDR3 DNA: TGTGCCATCACAACAGCTTTAAATTCACCCCTCCACTTT. Residues: CAITTALNSPLHF. The V and J genes are TRBV10-3 and TRBJ1-6, with D hard to call. CDR1 and CDR2 from the germline V gene are ENHRY and SYGVKD. Trimming took off 7 bases at V and 7 bases at J, with 11 bases between the two ends. The CDR3 contains 13 residues.

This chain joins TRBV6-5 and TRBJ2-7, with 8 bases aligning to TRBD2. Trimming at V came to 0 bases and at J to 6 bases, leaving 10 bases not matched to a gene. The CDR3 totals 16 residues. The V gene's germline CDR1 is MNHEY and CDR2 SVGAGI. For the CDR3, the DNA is TGTGCCAGCAGTTACTCGTCGGGGGGGCCTAGCACCGAGCAGTACTTC. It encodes CASSYSSGGPSTEQYF.

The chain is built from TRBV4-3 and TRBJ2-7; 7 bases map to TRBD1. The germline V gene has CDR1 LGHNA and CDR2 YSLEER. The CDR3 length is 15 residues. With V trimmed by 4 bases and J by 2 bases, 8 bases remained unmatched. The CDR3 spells CASSPRGQQTYEQYF. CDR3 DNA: TGCGCCAGCAGCCCCCGGGGACAGCAAACCTACGAGCAGTACTTC.

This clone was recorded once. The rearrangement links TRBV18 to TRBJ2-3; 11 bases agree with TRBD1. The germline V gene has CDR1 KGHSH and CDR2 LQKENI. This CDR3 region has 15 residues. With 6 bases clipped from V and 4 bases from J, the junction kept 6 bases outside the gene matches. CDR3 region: CASSQGQGGADTQYF. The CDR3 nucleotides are TGTGCCAGCTCCCAGGGACAGGGGGGCGCAGATACGCAGTATTTT.

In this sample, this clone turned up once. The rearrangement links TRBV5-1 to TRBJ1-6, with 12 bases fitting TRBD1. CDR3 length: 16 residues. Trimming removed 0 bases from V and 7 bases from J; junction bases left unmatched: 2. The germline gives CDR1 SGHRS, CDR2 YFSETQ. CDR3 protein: CASSLVGQGANSPLHF. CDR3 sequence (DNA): TGCGCCAGCAGCTTGGTGGGACAGGGGGCGAATTCACCCCTCCACTTT.